Following are 28 T cell receptor beta chains from one sample sequenced in a study of T cell responses to AZD1222 COVID-19 vaccine (dated by TCRdb to about 2021). The library was prepared using the immunoSEQ multiplex PCR assay. What TCRdb holds here is the immuneACCESS table cut down to in-frame rearrangements. Part of the clones is not present; checked against another copy, under half of the missing clones reflect an unresolved V gene, and the others are unexplained. A total of some 250,000 clones appear in this sample, around 93% of them only once. Of the sample, 0.5% to 0.65% is held by the ten largest clones. Explained via the paper, the time point label denotes: about 28 days (+/-7) after the second vaccine dose. Specimen: peripheral blood, collected 28 days after the second AZD1222 dose. These receptors all stem from an adult who received the AZD1222 COVID-19 vaccine.

The chain links TRBV9 to TRBJ2-7, with D maybe TRBD1 (7 bases). CDR1 is SGDLS and CDR2 is YYNGEE in the germline V gene. The CDR3 extends over 15 amino acids. Trimming stripped 4 bases from V and 5 bases from J, with 19 bases between. CDR3 DNA: TGTGCCAGCAGCCCCGGGGGAGGACAGGACAACGAGCAGTACTTC. Amino acids: CASSPGGGQDNEQYF.

J is TRBJ2-7 and V is TRBV2, with TRBD2 as a possible D gene (5 bases). This CDR3 spans 14 amino acids. The germline V gene encodes CDR1 SNHLY and CDR2 FYNNEI. V was trimmed by 2 bases and J by 1 base, leaving 9 bases between them. The CDR3 DNA sequence: TGTGCCAGCAGTGAAAACCGGGATTCCTACGAGCAGTACTTC. The encoded protein is CASSENRDSYEQYF.

V and J are TRBV5-1 and TRBJ2-4; D ambiguous. This CDR3 contains 13 residues. V lost 0 bases and J lost 9, with 10 bases in between. The germline CDR1 and CDR2 sequences are SGHRS and YFSETQ. CDR3 coding DNA: TGCGCCAGCAGCTTGGCCGGAGCGAGCATTCAGTACTTC. The encoded protein is CASSLAGASIQYF.

This sequence joins TRBV25-1 and TRBJ2-1; 7 bases are shared with TRBD2. Looked up from germline, CDR1 is MGHDK and CDR2 is SYGVNS. V lost 4 bases, J lost 3 bases, and 12 bases stayed unmatched. The CDR3 has 17 residues. CDR3 coding DNA: TGTGCCAGCAGTGGATCTTTGGCGGGAGTCTTCTACAATGAGCAGTTCTTC. Amino acid sequence: CASSGSLAGVFYNEQFF.

The DNA for the CDR3 is TGTGCCAGCAGTTACCCCCGGGACTACTCCACCGGGGAGCTGTTTTTT. Translated, it gives CASSYPRDYSTGELFF. The genes are TRBV28 and TRBJ2-2; 7 positions match TRBD2. Unmatched junction bases numbered 9, after V lost 4 bases and J lost 4 bases. The CDR3 is 16 amino acids. The V gene's germline CDR1 is MDHEN and CDR2 SYDVKM.

The chain carries TRBV2 and TRBJ2-1; tentatively, D is TRBD2 (7 bases). This CDR3 has 14 residues. Looked up from germline, CDR1 is SNHLY and CDR2 is FYNNEI. The V and J ends lost 10 bases and 4 bases respectively, with 17 bases between them. The CDR3 reads CAIGGLVRYNEQFF. CDR3 nucleotide sequence: TGTGCCATCGGGGGGCTAGTGCGTTACAATGAGCAGTTCTTC. The variable domain in full, with the rest retrieved from reference TRBV2 and TRBJ2-1, is EPEVTQTPSHQVTQMGQEVILRCVPISNHLYFYWYRQILGQKVEFLVSFYNNEISEKSEIFDDQFSVERPDGSNFTLKIRSTKLEDSAMYFCAIGGLVRYNEQFFGPGTRLTVL.

This rearrangement joins TRBV27 to TRBJ1-1; D ambiguous. The CDR3 is made up of 13 amino acids. The ends were cut back, 0 bases at V and 8 bases at J, with 10 bases in the middle. Germline lookup yields CDR1 MNHEY and CDR2 SMNVEV (reference sequence). The chain's CDR3 is CASSLSMAGEAFF. CDR3 sequence (DNA): TGTGCCAGCAGTTTATCGATGGCGGGAGAAGCTTTCTTT.

This clone was observed a single time. The J gene is TRBJ1-2, the V gene TRBV28; 7 bases map to TRBD1. The ends lost 5 bases at V and 7 bases at J; junction bases unmatched: 4. CDR3 length equals 12 residues. Germline V gene sequence: CDR1 MDHEN, CDR2 SYDVKM. Here the CDR3 reads CASSPGTVGYTF. As DNA, the CDR3 is TGTGCCAGCAGTCCGGGGACAGTTGGCTACACCTTC.

The rearrangement links TRBV5-4 to TRBJ2-7; D not resolved. The V gene's germline CDR1 is SGHNT and CDR2 YYREEE (reference sequence). V was trimmed by 3 bases and J by 1 base, leaving 8 bases between them. The CDR3 runs to 13 residues. The CDR3 here is CASSSDQSYEQYF. The CDR3 DNA reads as TGTGCCAGCAGCTCCGACCAGTCCTACGAGCAGTACTTC.

The rearrangement links TRBV6-2 or TRBV6-3 to TRBJ2-5; 10 bases are shared with TRBD2. CDR3 size: 15 residues. Germline V gene sequence: CDR1 MNHEY, CDR2 SVGEGT. With V trimmed by 7 bases and J by 7 bases, 12 bases remained unmatched. CDR3 loop: CASTPRLAGAGTQYF. The CDR3 DNA follows: TGTGCCAGCACCCCGAGGCTAGCGGGAGCCGGGACCCAGTACTTC.

The chain carries TRBV28 and TRBJ2-1; D possibly uses TRBD1 or TRBD2 (6 bases each). There are 16 residues in the CDR3. Germline CDR1 is MDHEN and CDR2 is SYDVKM. V was pared by 4 bases and J by 7 bases, with 20 bases between. The CDR3 is CASSSFRVLGGNEQFF. In DNA form, the CDR3 reads TGTGCCAGCAGTTCTTTCCGGGTCCTAGGGGGGAATGAGCAGTTCTTC.

V gene TRBV29-1 combines with J gene TRBJ1-2; 7 bases map to TRBD1. Germline CDR1 is SQVTM and CDR2 is ANQGSEA. There are 13 residues in the CDR3. Trimming cost V 4 bases and J 0 bases; bases outside gene matches: 2. Here the CDR3 DNA reads TGCAGCGTTGGGGACAGTACTAACTATGGCTACACCTTC. Encoded protein: CSVGDSTNYGYTF.

This sequence joins TRBV14 and TRBJ1-1; D not resolved. The V end lost 1 base, the J end lost 9 bases, and 12 bases lay between the germline ends. Looked up from germline, CDR1 is SGHDN and CDR2 is FVKESK. CDR3 size: 13 residues. The CDR3 coding sequence is TGTGCCAGCAGCCAAGTATTAAAAGGGAAAGCTTTCTTT. Residues: CASSQVLKGKAFF.

CDR3 sequence reads: CASSLQTGQAYNEKLFF. CDR3 in DNA: TGTGCCAGCAGCCTTCAAACCGGACAAGCCTATAATGAAAAACTGTTTTTT. This rearrangement joins TRBV3-1 (or the pseudogene TRBV3-2) to TRBJ1-4, with D maybe TRBD1 (5 bases). This CDR3 spans 17 amino acids. Trimming cost V 4 bases and J 4 bases, with 19 bases left between them. In germline, CDR1 is LGHDT, CDR2 YNNKEL (reference sequence).

J is TRBJ1-5 and V is TRBV28; D unresolved. The V gene lost 7 bases and the J gene lost 6 bases, with 13 bases spanning the gap. Germline assignment: CDR1 MDHEN and CDR2 SYDVKM. This CDR3 has 13 amino acids. The chain's CDR3 is CASTPAGIQPQHF. Here the CDR3 DNA reads TGTGCCAGCACCCCGGCGGGGATTCAGCCCCAGCATTTT.

This clone was recorded only once. V and J are TRBV7-2 and TRBJ1-2, with D unresolved. Germline CDR1 is SGHTA and CDR2 is FQGNSA. The V end was cut by 8 bases, the J end by 2 bases, with 9 bases between. This CDR3 comprises 12 residues. CDR3 residues: CASGGINYGYTF. Written as DNA, the CDR3 is TGTGCCAGCGGAGGTATAAACTATGGCTACACCTTC.

This chain links TRBV7-9 with TRBJ2-7; D is unclear. Looked up from germline, CDR1 is SEHNR and CDR2 is FQNEAQ (reference sequence). This CDR3 region has 14 residues. The V end lost 3 bases, the J end lost 2 bases, and 11 bases lay between the germline ends. CDR3 nucleotide sequence: TGTGCCAGCAGCTTTGCTTCCTCCCCCTACGAGCAGTACTTC. Its translation: CASSFASSPYEQYF.

The chain employs TRBV9 and TRBJ2-3, with TRBD2 identical over 13 bases. Trimming took 3 bases from V and 1 from J; bases not matched to a gene: 2. The length of the CDR3 is 16 residues. Looked up from germline, CDR1 is SGDLS and CDR2 is YYNGEE. DNA of the CDR3: TGTGCCAGCAGCGCCGGACTAGCGGGAGGCACAGATACGCAGTATTTT. Amino acid sequence: CASSAGLAGGTDTQYF.

CDR3: CASRGQTQGTGELFF. The CDR3 DNA is TGTGCCTCGAGGGGACAGACCCAGGGCACCGGGGAGCTGTTTTTT. The chain recombines TRBV10-3 with TRBJ2-2; 7 bases are shared with TRBD1. From germline, CDR1 is ENHRY and CDR2 SYGVKD. The V and J ends lost 11 bases and 4 bases, in that order; junction bases with no gene match: 13. There are 15 residues in the CDR3.

The rearrangement uses TRBV27 and TRBJ1-2; D perhaps matches TRBD1 (5 bases). V lost 9 bases, J lost 8 bases, and 19 bases lay in between. In germline, CDR1 is MNHEY, CDR2 SMNVEV (reference sequence). CDR3 length: 13 amino acids. This CDR3 reads CASRPRVSYGYTF. In nucleotides, the CDR3 is TGTGCCAGTCGGCCCAGGGTGAGCTACGGCTACACCTTC.

The gene calls are TRBV4-1 and TRBJ1-1; maybe TRBD1 (5 bases). This CDR3 contains 14 residues. V was clipped by 1 base and J by 5 bases, with 11 bases between them. Germline CDR1 reads MGHRA; CDR2 reads YSYEKL. DNA for the CDR3: TGCGCCAGCAGCCAAGTATCAGGGATAACTGAAGCTTTCTTT. Its protein is CASSQVSGITEAFF.

The J gene is TRBJ2-6, the V gene TRBV3-1 (or the pseudogene TRBV3-2); 7 nucleotides agree with TRBD2. Germline V lookup: CDR1 LGHDT, CDR2 YNNKEL (reference sequence). The CDR3 sequence is 18 residues long. The V gene end was trimmed by 2 bases and the J gene end by 0 bases; junction bases not matched to a gene: 7. CDR3 nucleotides: TGTGCCAGCAGCCAAAAATGGGGGGGTGGCTCTGGGGCCAACGTCCTGACTTTC. Protein sequence: CASSQKWGGGSGANVLTF.

The J gene is TRBJ2-1, the V gene TRBV9; possibly TRBD1 for D (5 bases). The CDR3 runs to 16 residues. V gave up 0 bases and J gave up 4 bases, with 14 bases separating them. CDR1 SGDLS and CDR2 YYNGEE come from the germline V gene. CDR3 residues: CASSVGGANRYNEQFF. CDR3 nucleotides: TGTGCCAGCAGCGTAGGGGGCGCGAACCGGTACAATGAGCAGTTCTTC.

The V call is TRBV28, the J call TRBJ2-5; TRBD2 aligns across 10 bases. The CDR3 is made up of 14 amino acids. J was trimmed by 8 bases and V by 6 bases; bases with no gene match: 9. From germline, CDR1 is MDHEN and CDR2 SYDVKM. The CDR3 nucleotides read TGTGCCAGCAGCCCGCTAGCGGGAGTTGGCACCCAGTACTTC. Encoded protein: CASSPLAGVGTQYF.

V usage is TRBV19 and J usage is TRBJ1-5; 7 positions match TRBD1. Losses at the gene ends were 7 bases for V and 5 bases for J; bases not matched to a gene: 14. Germline lookup yields CDR1 LNHDA and CDR2 SQIVND (reference sequence). The CDR3 length is 16 residues. CDR3 sequence reads: CASTDRGRRGDQPQHF. As DNA, the CDR3 is TGTGCCAGTACCGATAGGGGGCGAAGGGGCGATCAGCCCCAGCATTTT.

V is TRBV7-9 and J is TRBJ2-5, with D possibly TRBD1 on 5 matching bases. The germline V gene encodes CDR1 SEHNR and CDR2 FQNEAQ (reference sequence). V dropped 5 bases and J dropped 5 bases, with 15 bases sitting between them. The CDR3 totals 14 residues. The CDR3 loop is CASSPPGLGETQYF. DNA of the CDR3: TGTGCCAGCAGCCCCCCAGGGCTAGGGGAGACCCAGTACTTC.

The V call is TRBV11-2, the J call TRBJ2-5; 13 nucleotides match TRBD2. V lost 1 base to trimming and J lost 1 base; unmatched junction nucleotides: 3. CDR1 SGHAT and CDR2 FQNNGV come from the germline V gene. The CDR3 extends over 17 amino acids. The CDR3 region is CASSLGGTSGAQETQYF. CDR3 DNA sequence: TGTGCCAGCAGCTTAGGGGGGACTAGCGGGGCCCAAGAGACCCAGTACTTC.

This rearrangement joins TRBV4-1 to TRBJ1-2; D is ambiguous. The germline V and J ends were trimmed by 1 base and 0 bases, with 6 bases remaining between them. Germline CDR1 is MGHRA and CDR2 is YSYEKL. This CDR3 spans 14 amino acids. The CDR3 coding sequence is TGCGCCAGCAGCCAAGTCGGAGCTAACTATGGCTACACCTTC. Translation gives CASSQVGANYGYTF.